These 21 T cell receptor beta chains originate from one sample sequenced in a study of T cells expressing NK-cell markers. Using the 5' RACE reads, TCRdb records one entry per CDR3 protein without DNA. In total, the table holds approximately 440,000 distinct CDR3 sequences. Sequencing used blood T cells: a sorted CD56 or NKG2C T cell subset, CD4+ or CD8+ T cells, or bulk PBMC T cells (not recorded which). These receptor sequences come from a woman between 45 and 60 years old in good health.

V usage is TRBV20-1 and J usage is TRBJ2-7; the TCRdb D gene call, TRBD1, has no DNA to confirm it. In germline, CDR1 is DFQATT, CDR2 SNEGSKA (reference sequence). The CDR3 contains 15 residues. CDR3: CSARDLRTAYYEQYF.

This rearrangement joins TRBV5-4 to TRBJ2-1; TCRdb outputs TRBD2, but without DNA this stays unchecked. The CDR3 runs to 16 residues. Looked up from germline, CDR1 is SGHNT and CDR2 is YYREEE (reference sequence). The CDR3 loop reads CASRSERDSRYNEQFF. The full variable domain, with the rest looked up from reference TRBV5-4 and TRBJ2-1, is ETGVTQSPTHLIKTRGQQVTLRCSSQSGHNTVSWYQQALGQGPQFIFQYYREEENGRGNFPPRFSGLQFPNYSSELNVNALELDDSALYLCASRSERDSRYNEQFFGPGTRLTVL.

CDR3 region: CASRSSGRKNEQFF. This chain connects TRBV7-9 to TRBJ2-1; the TRBD2 assignment by TCRdb is unverifiable without DNA. Germline V gene sequence: CDR1 SEHNR, CDR2 FQNEAQ (reference sequence). This CDR3 contains 14 residues.

This chain connects TRBV12-3 or TRBV12-4 to TRBJ2-5; absent DNA, TCRdb's TRBD1 call cannot be checked. The CDR3 totals 14 residues. CDR3 loop: CASSFRWGLETQYF.

This sequence joins TRBV20-1 and TRBJ2-7. The CDR3 sequence is 13 residues long. Germline V gene sequence: CDR1 DFQATT, CDR2 SNEGSKA (reference sequence). The CDR3 is CSARQISSYEQYF.

The chain links TRBV12-3 or TRBV12-4 to TRBJ2-7; the D call of TRBD1 rests on TCRdb alone, since no DNA is present to check it. The CDR3 extends over 13 amino acids. The CDR3 is CASSWLGSGEQYF.

V is TRBV12-3 or TRBV12-4 and J is TRBJ2-7; TCRdb picks TRBD1, but there is no DNA to check that call. The CDR3 runs 12 residues. CDR3: CASSVPGGEQYF.

The gene calls are TRBV24-1 and TRBJ2-3; absent DNA, TCRdb's TRBD2 call cannot be checked. The germline gives CDR1 KGHDR, CDR2 SFDVKD. The CDR3 covers 16 residues. CDR3 residues: CATSDPAGAITDTQYF.

The rearrangement uses TRBV6-5 and TRBJ2-2; TCRdb selects TRBD2, and the lack of DNA leaves this call unchecked. The CDR3 runs 13 residues. Germline-derived CDR1 and CDR2 are MNHEY and SVGAGI. The CDR3 here is CASRAGPSGELFF.

The gene calls are TRBV10-3 and TRBJ2-6; TCRdb gives TRBD1 as the D gene, but with no DNA this cannot be confirmed. The CDR3 runs 17 residues. Germline V CDR1 and CDR2: ENHRY, SYGVKD. CDR3 sequence reads: CAISAGTGDLGANVLTF.

The gene calls are TRBV10-1 and TRBJ2-1; TCRdb selects TRBD2, and the lack of DNA leaves this call unchecked. The CDR3 is made up of 14 amino acids. Germline values: CDR1 WNHNN, CDR2 SYGVQD (reference sequence). The CDR3 spells CASKRAEWDNEQFF.

The J gene is TRBJ2-1, the V gene TRBV5-1; TCRdb's assignment of TRBD2 cannot be checked, as there is no DNA. The CDR3 has 18 residues. Per germline, CDR1 SGHRS and CDR2 YFSETQ. The CDR3 sequence is CASSILDTSSHYYNEQFF.

This rearrangement joins TRBV6-1 to TRBJ2-2; the D call of TRBD2 rests on TCRdb alone, since no DNA is present to check it. Germline V gives CDR1 MNHNS, CDR2 SASEGT. The CDR3 sequence is 17 residues long. The CDR3 loop is CASKDLSGSWSPGELFF.

V usage is TRBV20-1 and J usage is TRBJ2-1. Germline V gene data show CDR1 as DFQATT and CDR2 as SNEGSKA (reference sequence). The CDR3 has 15 residues. The CDR3 spells CSASDYYSSYNEQFF.

This sequence joins TRBV4-2 and TRBJ2-4; TCRdb's D gene call, TRBD1, goes unchecked for lack of DNA. CDR1 is LGHNA, CDR2 YNFKEQ, per germline. This CDR3 contains 17 residues. The CDR3 spells CASSQERTRGPKNIQYF.

The CDR3 is CASRATGATEAFF. This chain links TRBV19 with TRBJ1-1; lacking DNA, the TRBD1 call made by TCRdb goes unchecked. The CDR3 contains 13 residues. Per germline, CDR1 LNHDA and CDR2 SQIVND (reference sequence).

The rearrangement links TRBV20-1 to TRBJ2-2; the D gene TCRdb calls, TRBD1, cannot be checked with no DNA. CDR1 DFQATT and CDR2 SNEGSKA come from the germline V gene (reference sequence). The CDR3 has 16 residues. The CDR3 loop is CSARLGGAPNTGELFF.

The chain uses TRBV10-3 and TRBJ1-1; TCRdb reports TRBD1, a call that lacks DNA to check it against. The CDR3 is 14 amino acids. CDR1 and CDR2 from the germline V gene are ENHRY and SYGVKD. The CDR3 is CAIRGAGTNTEAFF.

The chain uses TRBV12-3 or TRBV12-4 and TRBJ1-1; lacking DNA, the TRBD1 call made by TCRdb goes unchecked. This CDR3 spans 11 amino acids. The CDR3 is CASSPSVQAFF.

The CDR3 sequence is CSAGLAGGLADTQYF. V is TRBV20-1 and J is TRBJ2-3; the TRBD2 assignment by TCRdb is unverifiable without DNA. Germline V gene lookup returns CDR1 DFQATT and CDR2 SNEGSKA (reference sequence). The CDR3 covers 15 residues.

The J gene is TRBJ1-2, the V gene TRBV6-1. The CDR3 contains 13 residues. Germline CDR1 is MNHNS and CDR2 is SASEGT. CDR3 in amino acids: CASRTDFLYGYTF.